Listed below are T cell receptor beta chains from one sample, sequenced in a study of cytomegalovirus exposure and HLA in healthy donors. Assay used: immunoSEQ multiplex PCR; TCRdb lists only in-frame clones, some missing. The sample contains tens of thousands of clones, 78% of which appear only once. What was sequenced was PBMCs. The receptors stem from a man aged 40-50 years in good health and CMV-seronegative. Both conserved end residues are part of each CDR3. A D gene is named only where the DNA matches it firmly. Clone sizes are given selectively: once, few, many, or a class where the clone is expanded.

v_call	d_call	clone_size	j_call	cdr3_nt	cdr3_aa
TRBV28	-	few	TRBJ1-1	TGTGCCGGCCGGACAGCCCTTGGGGGGGGTACTGAAGCTTTCTTT	CAGRTALGGGTEAFF
TRBV6-5	-	-	TRBJ1-2	TGTGCCAGCAGCCCCGCGGGGGCCATTTATGGCTACACCTTC	CASSPAGAIYGYTF
TRBV18	TRBD1	-	TRBJ2-2	TGTGCCAGCTCACCCACTGGACAGGGGTTATCCGGGGAGCTGTTTTTT	CASSPTGQGLSGELFF
TRBV18	-	-	TRBJ2-7	TGTGCCAGCTCACCACCAACTAGCACCACCTACGAGCAGTACTTC	CASSPPTSTTYEQYF
TRBV11-2	TRBD2	-	TRBJ2-3	TGTGCCAGCAGCTTACAACCGGGACTAGCGGGAGTCACGCAGTATTTT	CASSLQPGLAGVTQYF
TRBV7-9	TRBD2	few	TRBJ2-7	TGTGCCAGCAGCTTCGCTAGGACTAGCGTCTACGAGCAGTACTTC	CASSFARTSVYEQYF
TRBV27	TRBD1	-	TRBJ1-1	TGTGCCAGCAGTACTTATACCGGGACAGGGGGGGTGTCCACTGAAGCTTTCTTT	CASSTYTGTGGVSTEAFF
TRBV5-1	-	-	TRBJ1-1	TGCGCCAGCAGCCTTGGGGGGGACACTGAAGCTTTCTTT	CASSLGGDTEAFF
TRBV19	-	-	TRBJ2-2	TGTGCCAGTTCGCCGCAAGGGGCGCGCACCGGGGAGCTGTTTTTT	CASSPQGARTGELFF
TRBV2	-	-	TRBJ2-3	TGTGCCAGCAGAGGAGGCGTCTTCAAACCCACAGATACGCAGTATTTT	CASRGGVFKPTDTQYF
TRBV2	-	-	TRBJ2-1	TGTGCCAGCAGTGAGGCCATTAAGCAGTTCTTC	CASSEAIKQFF
TRBV19	-	-	TRBJ1-1	TGTGCCAGTAGTATAGGAGAGACTGAAGCTTTCTTT	CASSIGETEAFF
TRBV6-1	-	-	TRBJ1-1	TGTGCCGGTGGGGAGGGGAGCACTGAAGCTTTCTTT	CAGGEGSTEAFF
TRBV7-9	TRBD1	-	TRBJ2-7	TGTTCCAGCAGCCCCGCGCTGGGACAGGGGTCCTACGAGCAGTACTTC	CSSSPALGQGSYEQYF
TRBV28	-	-	TRBJ1-2	TGTGCCAGCAGTGGCCAGGGGCGGTATGGCTACACCTTC	CASSGQGRYGYTF
TRBV18	-	-	TRBJ2-7	TGTGCCAGCTCACCCCGGGAGCGGGTAAACTCCTACGAGCAGTACTTC	CASSPRERVNSYEQYF